These T cell receptor beta chains were read from a single sample in a study of T-cell memory formation after mild COVID-19. One entry per CDR3 protein results from TCRdb running MiXCR on the 5' RACE reads. Seen here are 540,000 or so distinct CDR3 sequences, just over 20% observed once, and the top ten hold around 13%. Sequencing was carried out using PBMCs or a T cell subset sorted from them (not recorded which). All receptors derive from an adult woman who had mild COVID-19 (a few samples of this study predate the infection). Cell type and time point are not known. CDR3s include the opening cysteine and the closing phenylalanine or tryptophan. The order of the fields is CDR3 length, V gene, D gene, clone size, J gene, CDR3 DNA, CDR3 protein. The D gene is left open where the match is weak. Size tells how often a clone was seen (once, few, many) or the class of an expanded clone, and some rows leave it out.

12	TRBV30	NA	NA	TRBJ2-3	TGTGCCTGGAGTGTTTTCACAGATACGCAGTATTTT	CAWSVFTDTQYF
16	TRBV6-6	TRBD1	NA	TRBJ2-3	TGTGCCAGCAGTTACTCCCCGGGACAGGGATCAGATACGCAGTATTTT	CASSYSPGQGSDTQYF
15	TRBV7-2	NA	few	TRBJ2-6	TGTGCCAGCAGCTTAGCCATAAGTGGGGCCAACGTCCTGACTTTC	CASSLAISGANVLTF
12	TRBV5-4	NA	NA	TRBJ1-2	TGTGCCAGCAGCCTAGGGACAAATGTCTACACCTTC	CASSLGTNVYTF
14	TRBV7-9	NA	NA	TRBJ1-5	TGTGCCGGCAGCTCTCAGGGAAGTGGACAGCCCCAGCATTTT	CAGSSQGSGQPQHF
16	TRBV5-1	TRBD1	few	TRBJ1-2	TGCGCCAGCAGCTGGGACCGGGACAGGAATAACTATGGCTACACCTTC	CASSWDRDRNNYGYTF
14	TRBV7-2	NA	NA	TRBJ1-1	TGTGCCAGCAGCTTATTAGGGGTCAGAACTGAAGCTTTCTTT	CASSLLGVRTEAFF
15	TRBV7-9	NA	many	TRBJ2-7	TGTGCCAGCAGCCGTGGGCAGCTCCTATCCTACGAGCAGTACTTC	CASSRGQLLSYEQYF
15	TRBV7-2	NA	many	TRBJ2-3	TGTGCCAGCAGCTTTCCCTTTTCGCGCACAGATACGCAGTATTTT	CASSFPFSRTDTQYF
14	TRBV6-6	NA	NA	TRBJ2-4	TGTGCCAGCAGATTCCAGGGGTCCGAAAACATTCAGTACTTC	CASRFQGSENIQYF
15	TRBV6-5	NA	many	TRBJ1-4	TGTGCCAGCAGTACCTTGGGGGGATCTAATGAAAAACTGTTTTTT	CASSTLGGSNEKLFF
14	TRBV7-2	TRBD2	NA	TRBJ2-7	TGTGCCAGCAGCCCAAGCGGGGGTCACTACGAGCAGTACTTC	CASSPSGGHYEQYF
15	TRBV12-3/TRBV12-4	TRBD1	NA	TRBJ2-5	TGTGCCAGCAGTTTGGGACAGAGTCACCAAGAGACCCAGTACTTC	CASSLGQSHQETQYF
15	TRBV7-2	NA	NA	TRBJ2-5	TGTGCCAGCAGCCGCAGCCTTGTGGACAAAGAGACCCAGTACTTC	CASSRSLVDKETQYF
14	TRBV27	TRBD1	NA	TRBJ2-2	TGTGCCACCATGGGGACAGGGTTCGGCGGGGAGCTGTTTTTT	CATMGTGFGGELFF
12	TRBV6-5	NA	NA	TRBJ2-7	TGTGCCAGCAGTTCTCCCTCGGCCGAGCAGTACTTC	CASSSPSAEQYF
16	TRBV18	TRBD2	few	TRBJ2-3	TGTGCCAGCTCACCGGCCCAGCGGGGGAACACAGATACGCAGTATTTT	CASSPAQRGNTDTQYF
17	TRBV5-1	NA	few	TRBJ2-6	TGCGCCAGCAGCTTGGGGACAGATTCCTCTGGGGCCAACGTCCTGACTTTC	CASSLGTDSSGANVLTF
11	TRBV6-2/TRBV6-3	NA	NA	TRBJ2-7	TGTGCCAGCACCTCCAAGTACGAGCAGTACTTC	CASTSKYEQYF
15	TRBV6-2/TRBV6-3	TRBD2	few	TRBJ2-7	TGTGCCAGCAGACGGACTAGCGGGGGTATGTACGAGCAGTACTTC	CASRRTSGGMYEQYF
15	TRBV27	NA	NA	TRBJ2-2	TGTGCCAGCAGTTTATTGGGCAGACCCGCCGGGGAGCTGTTTTTT	CASSLLGRPAGELFF
14	TRBV7-2	TRBD1	many	TRBJ2-7	TGTGCCAGCAGCTTACTTGGACAGGGTATCGAGCAGTACTTC	CASSLLGQGIEQYF
16	TRBV7-2	TRBD1	NA	TRBJ2-3	TGTGCCAGCAGCTTAGGAGGGGCAGGGGGCCCAGATACGCAGTATTTT	CASSLGGAGGPDTQYF
12	TRBV6-6	NA	NA	TRBJ2-7	TGTGCCAGCAGTTACGCCCTATACGAGCAGTACTTC	CASSYALYEQYF
15	TRBV6-2/TRBV6-3	TRBD1	NA	TRBJ2-7	TGTGCCAGCAGTGGACCGGGACAGGGCACCTACGAGCAGTACTTC	CASSGPGQGTYEQYF
17	TRBV5-6	NA	few	TRBJ1-5	TGTGCCAGCAGCTTGCGCCACAGGTCTCGAAGCAATCAGCCCCAGCATTTT	CASSLRHRSRSNQPQHF
13	TRBV20-1	TRBD2	many	TRBJ2-7	TGCAGTGCCCCGACTAGCGGGGGCTACGAGCAGTACTTC	CSAPTSGGYEQYF
16	TRBV6-2/TRBV6-3	NA	NA	TRBJ2-1	TGTGCCAGCAGTTACTCGGTCCGCGGAACCTACAATGAGCAGTTCTTC	CASSYSVRGTYNEQFF
15	TRBV10-3	NA	few	TRBJ2-7	TGTGCCATCAGTGAGACCAACAGGGGAGGCTACGAGCAGTACTTC	CAISETNRGGYEQYF
14	TRBV11-3	TRBD1	NA	TRBJ2-2	TGTGCCAGCAGAGAGGGGGCTCGCACCGGGGAGCTGTTTTTT	CASREGARTGELFF
15	TRBV7-8	TRBD1	few	TRBJ2-5	TGTGCCAGCAGCGCCACAGGGGGCCTTGAAGAGACCCAGTACTTC	CASSATGGLEETQYF
17	TRBV7-9	NA	few	TRBJ2-1	TGTGCCAGCAGCATCCTATGGGGGCAACGCTCCTACAATGAGCAGTTCTTC	CASSILWGQRSYNEQFF
17	TRBV5-1	TRBD1	NA	TRBJ2-4	TGCGCCAGCAGTCAATACGCCGGGACAGGGCAGCCAAACATTCAGTACTTC	CASSQYAGTGQPNIQYF
16	TRBV7-6	TRBD1	NA	TRBJ2-1	TGTGCCAGCAGCTTAGCTATAGGACAGGGGGGCTATGAGCAGTTCTTC	CASSLAIGQGGYEQFF